The 5 T cell receptor beta chains listed next were all sequenced from one sample in a study of tissue T cells after allogeneic stem cell transplantation. Time point here: mouse harvest day 7 after allogeneic transplant. Mouse grafts combined 10^7 T-cell-depleted bone marrow cells with 10^6 splenic CD5+ T cells. The table came from immunoSEQ multiplex PCR; TCRdb's copy has only in-frame clones and leaves some out. The data hold more than 10,000 clones, with under 40% observed a single time. Source material: skin. The receptors shown here come from a female BALB/c mouse given C57BL/6 T cells with graft-versus-host disease after an allogeneic hematopoietic cell transplant.

Concerning this clone: Since a much larger clone is just one base distant, this may be a read error. These gene names are mouse names. The read terminates 1 residue ahead of where the CDR3 ends, so the germline J gene completes it. The same CDR3 is also encoded by other DNA sequences in this sample. This sequence joins TRBV1 and TRBJ1-1; 9 nucleotides line up with TRBD1. Trimming cost V 3 bases and J 5 bases; bases outside gene matches: 4. CDR3 size: 14 residues. CDR1 is NSQYPW, CDR2 LRSPGD, per germline (reference sequence). CDR3 sequence: CTCSARDRETEVFF. CDR3 DNA, as far as it was read: TGCACCTGCAGTGCTAGGGACAGGGAGACAGAAGTCTTC. The full variable domain, completed using reference TRBV1 and TRBJ1-1, is VTLLEQNPRWRLVPRGQAVNLRCILKNSQYPWMSWYQQDLQKQLQWLFTLRSPGDKEVKSLPGADYLATRVTDTELRLQVANMSQGRTLYCTCSARDRETEVFFGKGTRLTVV.

Comment on this clone: Gene names refer to mouse genes. The read stops 1 residue short of the end of the CDR3; the missing end is completed from the germline J gene. The chain couples TRBV3 to TRBJ2-7; D gene uncertain. Germline-derived CDR1 and CDR2 are SNHLY and FYNGKV (reference sequence). V lost 2 bases and J 0 bases, leaving 8 bases between the germline ends. The CDR3 sequence is 14 residues long. The CDR3 loop reads CASSLTGSSYEQYF. The CDR3 bases that were read are TGTGCCAGCAGCTTAACCGGGAGCTCCTATGAACAGTAC.

In the case of this clone: Gene names are the mouse ones. Read data end 1 residue before the CDR3 end; the end is taken from the germline J gene. V gene TRBV26 combines with J gene TRBJ1-1, with 7 nucleotides matching TRBD1. The CDR3 is 13 residues long. Looked up from germline, CDR1 is KGHPV and CDR2 is FQNQEV (reference sequence). After removal of 4 bases from V and 5 bases from J, the junction contained 4 bases not matched to a gene. The CDR3 is CASSRVRGTEVFF. The CDR3 DNA, read in part, is TGTGCCAGCAGTCGGGTCAGGGGGACAGAAGTCTTC.

Notes on this clone: Genes and germline are mouse. Read data end 1 residue before the CDR3 end; the end is taken from the germline J gene. The chain recombines TRBV26 with TRBJ2-5; D might be TRBD1 (6 bases). CDR3 length: 13 amino acids. The V end lost 5 bases, the J end lost 1 base, and 7 bases lay between the germline ends. The germline V gene has CDR1 KGHPV and CDR2 FQNQEV (reference sequence). CDR3 sequence: CASSWTDQDTQYF. CDR3 bases read: TGTGCCAGCAGTTGGACAGACCAAGACACCCAGTAC.

A few counts support this clone. The listed genes are named as in mouse. The CDR3 end lies 1 residue beyond the end of the read and is filled in from the germline J gene. The rearrangement uses TRBV16 and TRBJ2-1, with a weak D call TRBD2 (5 bases). The CDR3 has 14 residues. The ends were cut back, 1 base at V and 1 base at J, with 5 bases in the middle. Per germline, CDR1 SGHSA and CDR2 FRNQAP. The CDR3 sequence: CASSLAGNYAEQFF. CDR3 DNA (partial): TGTGCAAGCAGCTTAGCTGGGAACTATGCTGAGCAGTTC.